This TCR beta chain appears in the sequencing data of a study of blood T cell repertoires in COVID-19 (dated by TCRdb to about 2020). Looking at the study overall: Samples from collaborators originated in the United States, Italy and Spain and spanned both the acute and convalescent phases of COVID-19. The material from the prospective study consisted of cDNA or gDNA derived from T cells, B-cell-depleted T cells, or PBMCs. Subjects who had been exposed to COVID-19, were actively infected with it, or had recovered from it provided the deeply sampled blood TCRbeta repertoires that made up the dataset. The repertoires were released in a freely available public database intended as a resource for research on the immune response to SARS-CoV-2. Samples came from the ongoing ImmuneRACE study (first 160 participants) plus 1,254 subjects from 6 global collaborators. Sample metadata almost always included a de-identified subject ID, COVID-19 status, age in years and sex. Where available, HLA class I and class II types were obtained from metadata supplied by the sample provider rather than from assay-based typing. What the authors observed across the whole study: The amount of clinical and demographic metadata varied by source and participant and was provided uncurated.

TCRbeta CDR3 regions were amplified from genomic DNA using the immunoSEQ Assay, a bias-controlled multiplex PCR. On the study's bioinformatics: The number of nucleated cells in each sample was estimated from the amplification of reference gene primers within the assay. To quantify the absolute abundance of each unique TCRbeta CDR3 rearrangement, sequence reads were collapsed and filtered. For each sample, productive Simpson clonality was calculated as the square root of Simpson's diversity index across productive rearrangements. The clones in this table, taken by TCRdb from immuneACCESS, are in-frame only. Not every clone is retained; where verified, under half of the shortfall comes from an unresolved V gene, and the cause of the rest is unknown. That table is the source of V, J and clone size, and D and trimming were worked out from the DNA. The sample profile shows 52,000 or so clones; roughly 88% of them were found once. Around 3.2% of the sample is held by the ten biggest clonotypes.

Details on this clone: This clone's antigen is unknown. Base-call qualities are not available, and no considerably larger clone is one nucleotide away.

Trimmed from V: 5 bases; trimmed from J: 1 base; junction bases lacking a gene match: 13. CDR1 and CDR2 (SGHAT, FQNNGV) derive from the germline V gene. The CDR3 contains 17 residues, cysteine and phenylalanine counted. The sequence is cut down to CDR3 DNA, 51 bases in frame from base 1. Whole blood was collected in K2EDTA tubes by collaborating institutions according to the institutions' own protocols. Collaborator samples were shipped for TCRbeta analysis as frozen whole blood, isolated PBMCs, or DNA extracted from either sample type. This TCR was recovered from a human donor in a cohort sampled during active COVID-19. The specimen was peripheral blood. The V gene is TRBV11-2 and the J gene is TRBJ2-7; the junction holds 8 bases that match TRBD2. The CDR3: CASSHPTSGTRSYEQYF. The DNA is as follows: TGTGCCAGCAGCCACCCCACTTCTGGGACTAGGTCCTACGAGCAGTACTTC.